The TCR beta chain under discussion was sequenced for a study of blood T cells in healthy people across ages. Germline V gene data show CDR1 as SNHLY and CDR2 as FYNNEI. CDR3 length equals 12 residues. A second PCR, run for roughly 7 to 12 cycles, used a sample-barcoded 5' primer plus a J-beta primer mix. One entry per CDR3 protein, called by TCRdb with MiXCR from the 5' RACE reads. The table records some 700,000 distinct CDR3 sequences, about 20% of them present only once. The specimen sequenced was blood. The V and J genes are TRBV2 and TRBJ2-7; D possibly corresponds to TRBD1 (6 bases). The J call is in doubt because the DNA end fits TRBJ2-5 better. The receptor was derived from a man between 70 and 80 years old in good health. CDR3 nucleotide sequence: TGTGCCAGCGACAGGATCCAAGAGACCCAGTACTTC. This sequence encodes CASDRIQETQYF.